The rows below give T cell receptor beta chains drawn from one sample of a study of blood T cell repertoires in COVID-19. Method: immunoSEQ multiplex PCR; TCRdb's copy keeps in-frame clones and lacks some. The sample includes 70,000 or so clones, roughly 91% seen only once; the top ten take about 1.3%. The material sequenced was peripheral blood. These receptors were collected from a human donor in a cohort sampled during active COVID-19. Each CDR3 is given with its conserved first and last residue. Fields, in order: V gene, J gene, clone size, D gene, CDR3 DNA, CDR3 protein. A D gene is named only where the DNA matches it firmly. Clone size is shown for a subset of rows, as once, few, many or a class of expanded clone.

>TRBV11-2|TRBJ2-3|.|TRBD1
TGTGCCAGCAGCTTTACGACAGGGGCGGCAGATACGCAGTATTTT
CASSFTTGAADTQYF
>TRBV11-2|TRBJ2-3|.|.
TGTGCCAGCAGCACCGACGGGAAAGGAGCAGATACGCAGTATTTT
CASSTDGKGADTQYF
>TRBV5-4|TRBJ2-3|once|TRBD2
TGTGCCAGCAGCTTGGGACTAGCCTGGGACACAGATACGCAGTATTTT
CASSLGLAWDTDTQYF
>TRBV2|TRBJ2-4|.|.
TGTGCCAGCAGTGGTCGGAGGGCCAAAAACATTCAGTACTTC
CASSGRRAKNIQYF
>TRBV5-4|TRBJ1-2|.|.
TGTGCCAGCAGCGGGCGGGGAGAGGGTTCCTATGGCTACACCTTC
CASSGRGEGSYGYTF
>TRBV3-1/TRBV3-2|TRBJ2-3|.|TRBD1
TGTGCCAGCAGCCCCCGGGACAGACGCACAGATACGCAGTATTTT
CASSPRDRRTDTQYF
>TRBV3-1/TRBV3-2|TRBJ1-4|.|.
TGTGCCAGCAGCCAAGATTTGATCAGGAATGAAAAACTGTTTTTT
CASSQDLIRNEKLFF
>TRBV16|TRBJ1-4|.|.
TGTGCCAGCAGCCCTCGAGGAGGGATTGAAAAACTGTTTTTT
CASSPRGGIEKLFF
>TRBV2|TRBJ1-4|.|TRBD1
TGTGCCAGCAGCGGACCGGGACTGGGACAGGGTAATGAAAAACTGTTTTTT
CASSGPGLGQGNEKLFF
>TRBV9|TRBJ1-1|.|.
TGTGCCAGCAGCGTAGCTCTGGGGGCGAACACTGAAGCTTTCTTT
CASSVALGANTEAFF
>TRBV29-1|TRBJ1-2|.|TRBD1
TGCAGCGTTCCAGACTCCGGGACAGGGGGTGGCTACACCTTC
CSVPDSGTGGGYTF
>TRBV28|TRBJ2-7|.|TRBD2
TGTGCCAGCAGTTCTAGCGGGCCATTCTACGAGCAGTACTTC
CASSSSGPFYEQYF
>TRBV20-1|TRBJ2-5|.|.
TGCAGTGCCCTAGGTACGGAGACCCAGTACTTC
CSALGTETQYF
>TRBV24-1|TRBJ2-2|.|TRBD1
TGTGCCACCGGGCCGACAGGGGCAACTACCGGGGAGCTGTTTTTT
CATGPTGATTGELFF
>TRBV2|TRBJ2-1|.|.
TGTGCCAGCAGTGAAATCGAGCAGGGATACAATGAGCAGTTCTTC
CASSEIEQGYNEQFF
>TRBV2|TRBJ2-3|.|TRBD1
TGTGCCAGCAGCGGACAGGGCGCCAGCACAGATACGCAGTATTTT
CASSGQGASTDTQYF
>TRBV28|TRBJ1-1|.|.
TGTGCCAGCAGTTTTCAGGGGTCTGAAGCTTTCTTT
CASSFQGSEAFF
>TRBV7-2|TRBJ2-7|.|.
TGTGCCAGCAGCCGCTCCTACGAGCAGTACTTC
CASSRSYEQYF
>TRBV4-1|TRBJ2-1|.|TRBD1
TGCGCCAGCAGCCAAATCGGGACAGCCAATGAGCAGTTCTTC
CASSQIGTANEQFF
>TRBV7-8|TRBJ2-3|.|.
TGTGCCAGCAGCTCCCCCTTAGATACGCAGTATTTT
CASSSPLDTQYF
>TRBV7-2|TRBJ2-3|.|TRBD2
TGTGCCAGCAGCTTAGGACTAGCGGGAACCACAGATACGCAGTATTTT
CASSLGLAGTTDTQYF
>TRBV7-9|TRBJ2-2|.|TRBD1
TGTGCCAGCAGCGGCTACAGGGGAAGTACCGGGGAGCTGTTTTTT
CASSGYRGSTGELFF